These 25 T cell receptor beta chains share one sample of origin, sequenced in a study of Graves' ophthalmopathy and Graves' hyperthyroidism. Using RNA transcripts, the TCR beta CDR3 regions were amplified. An initial RT-PCR round employing HTBI primers preceded a second-round multiplex PCR. TCRdb processed the multiplex PCR reads anew with MiXCR; each CDR3 protein has one entry. This table has roughly 300,000 distinct CDR3 sequences, about 17% appearing once. The sequenced sample was peripheral blood. Source of these receptors: an adult man with Graves' ophthalmopathy.

This clonotype was recorded at least ten times. The chain carries TRBV10-2 and TRBJ2-7; possibly TRBD2 for D (6 bases). Germline V CDR1 and CDR2: WSHSY, SAAADI. The CDR3 runs 17 residues. The ends were cut back, 2 bases at V and 6 bases at J, with 23 bases in the middle. Here the CDR3 DNA reads TGCGCCAGCAGTGAGAAGCGACTAGTGCTCCTATTCCCCGAGCAGTACTTC. Protein: CASSEKRLVLLFPEQYF.

There are many counts of this clonotype. The gene calls are TRBV11-1 and TRBJ2-1; 9 nucleotides align to TRBD2. This CDR3 is built from 15 residues. With V trimmed by 4 bases and J by 10 bases, 11 bases remained unmatched. Germline assignment: CDR1 SGHAT and CDR2 FQDESV (reference sequence). The CDR3 sequence: CASSSPFAGGVEQFF. CDR3 bases: TGTGCCAGCAGCTCACCATTTGCGGGGGGGGTCGAGCAGTTCTTC.

The sample holds one count of this clonotype. CDR3 in amino acids: CASRPPRLEGLAKNIQYF. The CDR3 DNA is TGTGCCAGCAGGCCACCAAGGCTTGAGGGGTTAGCCAAAAACATTCAGTACTTC. V is TRBV28 and J is TRBJ2-4, with D tentatively TRBD1 or TRBD2 (5 bases each). CDR1 is MDHEN and CDR2 is SYDVKM in the germline V gene. Trimming took 6 bases from V and 0 from J, leaving 21 bases between them. This CDR3 region has 18 residues.

This clonotype was observed a single time. The chain uses TRBV19 and TRBJ2-7; 9 bases fit TRBD1. The J segment lost 3 bases and the V segment lost 3 bases, leaving 6 bases of the junction unmatched. The CDR3 loop spans 15 amino acids. CDR1 and CDR2 (germline): LNHDA, SQIVND (reference sequence). The CDR3 sequence is CASSISGTGHYEQYF. The CDR3 nucleotides are TGTGCCAGTAGTATCTCCGGGACAGGGCACTACGAGCAGTACTTC.

This clonotype came up many times. This chain connects TRBV18 to TRBJ1-2, with 7 bases identical to TRBD1. The germline V gene encodes CDR1 KGHSH and CDR2 LQKENI. V lost 0 bases, J lost 3 bases, and 10 bases stayed unmatched. This CDR3 is built from 17 residues. In DNA form, the CDR3 reads TGTGCCAGCTCACCACCCCACACAGGGGTCGGAGACTATGGCTACACCTTC. Translated: CASSPPHTGVGDYGYTF.

This clonotype has at least ten counts. The rearrangement links TRBV5-1 to TRBJ2-7, with TRBD2 matching over 9 bases. CDR1 and CDR2 (germline): SGHRS, YFSETQ. This CDR3 comprises 15 residues. Trimming removed 5 bases from V and 0 bases from J; junction bases left unmatched: 6. CDR3 DNA sequence: TGCGCCAGCAGTTATGGGACTAGCTACTCCTACGAGCAGTACTTC. It translates to CASSYGTSYSYEQYF. Variable domain in full (rest from reference TRBV5-1 and TRBJ2-7): KAGVTQTPRYLIKTRGQQVTLSCSPISGHRSVSWYQQTPGQGLQFLFEYFSETQRNKGNFPGRFSGRQFSNSRSEMNVSTLELGDSALYLCASSYGTSYSYEQYFGPGTRLTVT.

Remarks on this clonotype: This could be a read error, since a much larger clone is one nucleotide away. The gene calls are TRBV5-6 and TRBJ1-3; D is ambiguous. Trimming cost V 4 bases and J 3 bases, with 17 bases left between them. Germline loops: CDR1 SGHDT, CDR2 YYEEEE. CDR3 size: 16 residues. In DNA, the CDR3 is TGTGCCAGCAGCCCTTTCGGAGGGTTAAATGGAAACACCATATATTTT. Translating gives CASSPFGGLNGNTIYF.

V gene TRBV7-2 combines with J gene TRBJ1-2; D might be TRBD1 (5 bases). V lost 5 bases and J lost 7, with 20 bases in between. This CDR3 comprises 15 residues. Germline CDR1 is SGHTA and CDR2 is FQGNSA. In DNA form, the CDR3 reads TGTGCCAGCAGCCAACGGACGGGGACCCAGGGTGGCTACACCTTC. This sequence encodes CASSQRTGTQGGYTF.

In this sample, this clonotype turned up many times. The J gene is TRBJ1-1, the V gene TRBV19; D is unresolved. The CDR3 length is 12 residues. The germline V gene encodes CDR1 LNHDA and CDR2 SQIVND (reference sequence). Trimming removed 7 bases from V and 5 bases from J, with 11 bases in between. The CDR3 nucleotides are TGTGCCAGTACTTATGGGAGTACTGAAGCTTTCTTT. Translated, it gives CASTYGSTEAFF.

This clonotype was observed a few times. The J gene is TRBJ2-1, the V gene TRBV30; TRBD1 aligns across 9 bases. CDR1 is GTSNPN, CDR2 SVGIG, per germline (reference sequence). The V gene end was trimmed by 5 bases and the J gene end by 4 bases; junction bases not matched to a gene: 6. This CDR3 region has 14 residues. The CDR3 sequence: CAWETGGNYNEQFF. In DNA form, the CDR3 reads TGTGCCTGGGAGACAGGGGGGAATTACAATGAGCAGTTCTTC.

The chain is built from TRBV6-1 and TRBJ2-5; D is possibly TRBD2 (5 bases). V lost 4 bases to trimming and J lost 7 bases, with 19 bases between them. The CDR3 sequence is 15 residues long. Germline CDR1 and CDR2: MNHNS and SASEGT. The DNA for the CDR3 is TGTGCCAGCAGTGCCCCGGGTCCGGCCGCGGGGACCCAGTACTTC. Translating it yields CASSAPGPAAGTQYF.

This clonotype has at least ten counts. The chain links TRBV2 to TRBJ1-3; weak D call: TRBD1 (5 bases). Germline values: CDR1 SNHLY, CDR2 FYNNEI. V lost 4 bases and J lost 2, with 15 bases in between. CDR3 size: 16 residues. CDR3 protein: CASSGPDKGAGNTIYF. Here the CDR3 DNA reads TGTGCCAGCAGTGGACCAGATAAAGGGGCTGGAAACACCATATATTTT.

The chain couples TRBV6-5 to TRBJ2-7; D might be TRBD1 (6 bases). Germline CDR1 and CDR2: MNHEY and SVGAGI. This CDR3 region has 14 residues. V lost 2 bases to trimming and J lost 3 bases, with 11 bases between them. The CDR3: CASSYVGGNYEQYF. CDR3 DNA: TGTGCCAGCAGTTACGTAGGGGGAAACTACGAGCAGTACTTC.

The table lists this clonotype with many counts. This chain uses TRBV11-2 with TRBJ1-1, with D perhaps TRBD1 (5 bases). This CDR3 spans 15 amino acids. Germline CDR1 reads SGHAT; CDR2 reads FQNNGV. Trimming took 5 bases from V and 4 from J, leaving 17 bases between them. This CDR3 reads CASSPSHGGGTEAFF. The DNA of the CDR3 is TGTGCCAGCAGCCCATCACACGGGGGTGGCACTGAAGCTTTCTTT.

This clonotype occurred many times. The chain uses TRBV20-1 and TRBJ2-7; D unresolved. The CDR3 is 13 amino acids. Germline V lookup: CDR1 DFQATT, CDR2 SNEGSKA (reference sequence). V lost 4 bases and J lost 1, with 11 bases in between. The chain's CDR3 is CSANPDRSYEQYF. In nucleotides, the CDR3 is TGCAGTGCTAATCCAGACCGATCCTACGAGCAGTACTTC.

This clonotype was observed many times. The CDR3 loop is CASRRALWGTDTQYF. CDR3 nucleotides: TGTGCCAGCAGGCGGGCCCTTTGGGGCACAGATACGCAGTATTTT. The chain uses TRBV6-1 and TRBJ2-3; TRBD2 is a possible D gene (5 bases). This CDR3 has 15 amino acids. Deletions cut 6 bases from V and 1 base from J, with 14 bases between. Per the germline V gene, CDR1 is MNHNS and CDR2 is SASEGT.

This clonotype was seen many times. The CDR3 DNA reads TGTGCCAGCTCACCATACAGGGGGCCCGAACCCGGGGAGACCCAGTACTTC. Protein product: CASSPYRGPEPGETQYF. This chain uses TRBV18 with TRBJ2-5, with 9 nucleotides matching TRBD1. This CDR3 is built from 17 residues. V gave up 2 bases and J gave up 5 bases; unmatched junction bases: 12. The germline CDR1 and CDR2 sequences are KGHSH and LQKENI.

In its sample, this clonotype was seen many times. The chain is built from TRBV27 and TRBJ2-7, with D possibly matching TRBD2 (5 bases). Trimming removed 2 bases from V and 2 bases from J, with 10 bases in between. The CDR3 totals 14 residues. The V gene's germline CDR1 is MNHEY and CDR2 SMNVEV (reference sequence). The CDR3 region is CASSLIGNTYEQYF. DNA of the CDR3: TGTGCCAGCAGTTTAATCGGGAATACCTACGAGCAGTACTTC.

This clonotype was observed a few times. CDR3 protein: CASSQDRASGIEQYF. Written as DNA, the CDR3 is TGCGCCAGCAGCCAAGATAGGGCTTCGGGGATCGAGCAGTACTTC. J is TRBJ2-7 and V is TRBV4-1; D is possibly TRBD2 (5 bases). Germline V gene lookup returns CDR1 MGHRA and CDR2 YSYEKL. Trimming stripped 0 bases from V and 6 bases from J, with 15 bases between. This CDR3 is built from 15 residues.

This clonotype was seen repeatedly, ten times or more. This chain uses TRBV6-4 with TRBJ2-2, with TRBD2 as a possible D gene (6 bases). CDR1 and CDR2 from the germline V gene are MRHNA and SNTAGT. Trimming removed 0 bases at V and 3 bases at J, with 14 bases between. This CDR3 is 17 amino acids long. The CDR3 bases are TGTGCCAGCAGTGACTCGGGGGGAAATCACTACACCGGGGAGCTGTTTTTT. Protein: CASSDSGGNHYTGELFF.

This clonotype was recorded a few times. Possible read error: a much larger clone is one base away. The CDR3 loop reads CSVVSSEGYTF. In nucleotides, the CDR3 is TGCAGCGTTGTTTCGAGCGAGGGCTACACCTTC. This sequence joins TRBV29-1 and TRBJ1-2; D remains ambiguous. Trimming removed 4 bases from V and 8 bases from J, with 11 bases in between. CDR1 is SQVTM, CDR2 ANQGSEA, per germline. This CDR3 region has 11 residues.

The table lists this clonotype with many counts. The rearrangement links TRBV7-3 to TRBJ1-5; TRBD1 aligns across 7 bases. V trimming: 2 bases; J trimming: 4 bases; junction bases outside the gene matches: 5. The CDR3 covers 15 residues. Germline V CDR1 and CDR2: SGHTA, FQGTGA. CDR3 residues: CASSLSGGVNQPQHF. CDR3 in DNA: TGTGCCAGCAGCTTATCAGGGGGGGTTAATCAGCCCCAGCATTTT.

This clonotype was counted many times. The chain recombines TRBV6-2 or TRBV6-3 with TRBJ1-6; the D is unclear. CDR3 length: 15 residues. Per the germline V gene, CDR1 is MNHEY and CDR2 is SVGEGT. Trimming cost V 2 bases and J 7 bases, with 12 bases left between them. DNA of the CDR3: TGTGCCAGCAGTTACCCGGGTGTCATCAATTCACCCCTCCACTTT. The encoded protein is CASSYPGVINSPLHF.

This clonotype has at least ten counts. The chain couples TRBV30 to TRBJ1-2; D unclear. V gave up 0 bases and J gave up 6 bases, with 5 bases separating them. CDR1 is GTSNPN, CDR2 SVGIG, per germline (reference sequence). CDR3 length equals 11 residues. CDR3 sequence (DNA): TGTGCCTGGAGTGTAAAAAATGGCTACACCTTC. Translating it yields CAWSVKNGYTF.

This clonotype was picked up many times. The chain employs TRBV19 and TRBJ1-1, with D maybe TRBD1 (5 bases). V was trimmed by 3 bases and J by 0 bases, leaving 11 bases between them. CDR1 and CDR2 (germline): LNHDA, SQIVND (reference sequence). The CDR3 length is 15 residues. Here the CDR3 reads CASSMVGTMNTEAFF. The CDR3 region has the DNA TGTGCCAGTAGTATGGTAGGGACCATGAACACTGAAGCTTTCTTT.